Listed below are T cell receptor beta chains from one sample, sequenced in a study of T-cell memory formation after mild COVID-19. From the 5' RACE reads, TCRdb called clonotypes with MiXCR, one entry per CDR3 protein. In the table there are 45,000 to 55,000 distinct CDR3 sequences, approximately 9% of which are singletons. The source material was PBMCs or a T cell subset sorted from them (not recorded which). The receptors derive from an adult woman who had mild COVID-19 (a few samples of this study predate the infection). Cell type and time point are not known. CDR3s include the opening cysteine and the closing phenylalanine or tryptophan. The D gene is left open where the match is weak. Clone sizes are given selectively: once, few, many, or a class where the clone is expanded.

clone_size j_call d_call v_call cdr3_aa cdr3_nt
few TRBJ1-4 NA TRBV30 CAWSVGVTGHQEKLFF TGTGCCTGGAGTGTGGGGGTCACAGGGCATCAGGAAAAACTGTTTTTT
NA TRBJ1-2 TRBD1 TRBV24-1 CATSDRGDSSSTLYGYTF TGTGCCACCAGTGATCGTGGGGACAGTTCCTCAACCCTCTATGGCTACACCTTC
many TRBJ1-2 NA TRBV4-1 CASSQGAGPNYGYTF TGCGCCAGCAGCCAAGGCGCGGGGCCTAACTATGGCTACACCTTC
few TRBJ1-1 NA TRBV20-1 CSALVARIGSPEAFF TGCAGTGCTCTCGTCGCCCGGATCGGGTCTCCTGAAGCTTTCTTT
many TRBJ2-5 NA TRBV5-1 CASSLPTVQETQYF TGCGCCAGCAGCTTGCCGACTGTACAAGAGACCCAGTACTTC
NA TRBJ2-7 TRBD2 TRBV7-9 CASSGGTSGVISSYEQYF TGTGCCAGCAGCGGGGGGACTAGCGGGGTTATTAGCTCCTACGAGCAGTACTTC
few TRBJ1-1 NA TRBV19 CASKFMGPRNTEAFF TGTGCCAGTAAGTTTATGGGGCCACGGAACACTGAAGCTTTCTTT
few TRBJ1-4 TRBD1 TRBV27 CASSFNRGGEKLFF TGTGCCAGCAGTTTCAACAGGGGCGGTGAAAAACTGTTTTTT
many TRBJ2-1 TRBD2 TRBV15 CATSRESGGSYNEQFF TGTGCCACCAGCAGAGAATCGGGGGGCTCCTACAATGAGCAGTTCTTC
few TRBJ2-2 NA TRBV18 CASSPPSSTGELFF TGTGCCAGCTCACCGCCCAGTTCGACCGGGGAGCTGTTTTTT
few TRBJ1-2 NA TRBV20-1 CSASDIPPYGYTF TGCAGTGCAAGCGACATCCCCCCTTATGGCTACACCTTC
NA TRBJ1-2 NA TRBV18 CASSSQVDGYTF TGTGCCAGCTCATCCCAGGTAGATGGCTACACCTTC
NA TRBJ1-6 TRBD1 TRBV15 CATSRRGQSNSPLHF TGTGCCACCAGCAGGAGGGGACAGTCTAATTCACCCCTCCACTTT
many TRBJ2-7 TRBD1 TRBV10-3 CAISQDREPTYEQYF TGTGCCATCAGTCAGGACAGGGAACCCACCTACGAGCAGTACTTC
NA TRBJ1-2 NA TRBV30 CAWNLGIGYTF TGTGCCTGGAATCTGGGGATTGGCTACACCTTC
NA TRBJ2-2 NA TRBV7-9 CASGTQNTGELFF TGTGCCAGCGGGACTCAGAACACCGGGGAGCTGTTTTTT
NA TRBJ1-2 NA TRBV7-9 CASSPTGTGKIYGYTF TGTGCCAGCAGCCCTACGGGGACTGGGAAAATCTATGGCTACACCTTC
many TRBJ2-1 NA TRBV20-1 CSARDPSTYNEQFF TGCAGTGCTAGAGATCCCAGTACCTACAATGAGCAGTTCTTC
NA TRBJ2-6 TRBD1 TRBV12-3/TRBV12-4 CASRKTGVTADGANVLTF TGTGCCAGCAGAAAGACAGGGGTAACTGCGGACGGGGCCAACGTCCTGACTTTC
NA TRBJ1-6 TRBD1 TRBV29-1 CSVENRDRVPSYNSPLHF TGCAGCGTTGAGAACCGGGACAGGGTGCCCTCCTATAATTCACCCCTCCACTTT
few TRBJ2-7 NA TRBV7-2 CASSLQSPYEQYF TGTGCCAGCAGCTTACAATCCCCCTACGAGCAGTACTTC
few TRBJ1-3 NA TRBV3-1 CASSRDGVSSGNTIYF TGTGCCAGCAGCCGGGACGGTGTAAGCTCTGGAAACACCATATATTTT
NA TRBJ2-1 TRBD2 TRBV5-1 CASSLSGSGARSSYNEQFF TGCGCCAGCAGCTTGAGTGGGAGCGGGGCCCGTAGCTCCTACAATGAGCAGTTCTTC
few TRBJ2-7 NA TRBV7-9 CASSLGGLSYEQYF TGTGCCAGCAGCCTTGGGGGTTTGTCCTACGAGCAGTACTTC
many TRBJ2-6 TRBD2 TRBV6-2/TRBV6-3 CASSHDLWVAGPSTNVLTF TGTGCCAGCAGTCACGACTTGTGGGTAGCGGGGCCTTCGACCAACGTCCTGACTTTC
few TRBJ1-2 NA TRBV7-9 CASSSHSKGYGYTF TGTGCCAGCAGCTCCCACTCCAAGGGCTATGGCTACACCTTC
NA TRBJ1-1 NA TRBV28 CASSSPMTVRAFF TGTGCCAGCAGTTCCCCAATGACAGTCAGGGCTTTCTTT
many TRBJ2-2 TRBD2 TRBV6-2/TRBV6-3 CASSSARSGRNFGELFF TGTGCCAGCAGTTCCGCCCGCAGCGGGAGGAATTTCGGGGAGCTGTTTTTT
NA TRBJ1-1 TRBD1 TRBV4-2 CASSLTGYAEAFF TGTGCCAGCAGCCTGACAGGGTACGCTGAAGCTTTCTTT
few TRBJ2-5 TRBD1 TRBV7-9 CASSPDRGQETQYF TGTGCCAGCAGCCCGGACAGGGGACAGGAGACCCAGTACTTC
few TRBJ2-3 TRBD1 TRBV24-1 CATRGTGVTDTQYF TGTGCCACCCGTGGGACAGGGGTAACAGATACGCAGTATTTT
NA TRBJ2-7 NA TRBV14 CASSQETDKSYEQYF TGTGCCAGCAGCCAAGAAACGGACAAATCCTACGAGCAGTACTTC
many TRBJ2-7 TRBD1 TRBV25-1 CASSESPLQGRTAEQYF TGTGCCAGCAGTGAATCTCCCCTACAGGGGCGGACGGCCGAGCAGTACTTC
few TRBJ2-1 TRBD2 TRBV19 CASGSGGNEQFF TGTGCCAGTGGGAGCGGGGGAAATGAGCAGTTCTTC
NA TRBJ1-1 NA TRBV7-2 CASSLAGGSYTEAFF TGTGCCAGCAGCTTAGCGGGGGGTAGTTACACTGAAGCTTTCTTT
few TRBJ1-2 NA TRBV3-1 CASSQAKAINYGYTF TGTGCCAGCAGCCAAGCGAAGGCAATCAACTATGGCTACACCTTC
many TRBJ2-1 TRBD2 TRBV19 CASSILAGGLASGYEQFF TGTGCCAGTAGTATACTAGCGGGGGGGCTTGCGTCGGGCTATGAGCAGTTCTTC
NA TRBJ2-5 NA TRBV28 CASSLSDQETQYF TGTGCCAGCAGTTTATCCGACCAAGAGACCCAGTACTTC
NA TRBJ2-5 NA TRBV2 CASSEEISGETQYF TGTGCCAGCAGTGAAGAGATTTCAGGGGAGACCCAGTACTTC
few TRBJ1-1 NA TRBV30 CAWSDTAFSEAFF TGTGCCTGGAGCGACACAGCGTTCTCTGAAGCTTTCTTT
many TRBJ1-2 TRBD1 TRBV12-3/TRBV12-4 CASSPTSTGNHYGYTF TGTGCCAGCAGCCCGACGTCGACAGGGAATCACTATGGCTACACCTTC
many TRBJ1-1 TRBD1 TRBV5-5 CASSLGQGAMRTEAFF TGTGCCAGCAGCTTGGGACAGGGGGCTATGAGGACTGAAGCTTTCTTT
few TRBJ2-3 NA TRBV24-1 CATSDLLRSGTDTQYF TGTGCCACCAGTGATTTGCTTAGGTCTGGCACAGATACGCAGTATTTT
many TRBJ2-3 TRBD1 TRBV6-2/TRBV6-3 CASTWDRGPKDTQYF TGTGCCAGCACCTGGGACAGGGGGCCGAAAGATACGCAGTATTTT
few TRBJ2-7 TRBD1 TRBV18 CASSRQGGTGEQYF TGTGCCAGCTCACGACAGGGGGGAACGGGCGAGCAGTACTTC
few TRBJ1-1 NA TRBV7-3 CASSLGHNTEAFF TGTGCCAGCAGCTTAGGCCATAACACTGAAGCTTTCTTT
few TRBJ2-2 NA TRBV6-1 CASSLKEQRELFF TGTGCCAGCAGCCTGAAAGAACAGCGGGAGCTGTTTTTT
many TRBJ2-1 NA TRBV4-1 CASSQEEAGEQFF TGCGCCAGCAGCCAAGAGGAGGCTGGAGAGCAGTTCTTC